This T cell receptor (beta chain) originates from a study of blood T cell repertoires in COVID-19. Looking at the study overall: The samples span acute and convalescent COVID-19 from the United States, Italy and Spain. In each case, the material was cDNA or gDNA derived from T cells, B-cell-depleted T cells, or PBMCs.

Per germline, CDR1 SGHNT and CDR2 YYREEE (reference sequence). Trimming left V 2 bases short and J 1 base short, with 13 bases between. CDR3 length equals 15 residues. Per the original data handling: Counts of nucleated cells, estimated from reference gene primer amplification, were obtained. Sequenced by immunoSEQ multiplex PCR; TCRdb stores in-frame clones only, minus some. Clone size and the V and J calls come from that table; the DNA yielded D and trimming. The profile covers under 300,000 clones, with 80% to 90% appearing a single time and over 8.5% taken by the ten largest. Sequencing used peripheral blood. The TCR was taken from a woman in her forties or fifties who had recovered from COVID-19. The chain is built from TRBV5-4 and TRBJ2-7; TRBD1 might be the D (6 bases). The chain's CDR3 is CASSLEGGLSYEQYF. CDR3 nucleotides: TGTGCCAGCAGCTTAGAAGGGGGTCTATCCTACGAGCAGTACTTC.